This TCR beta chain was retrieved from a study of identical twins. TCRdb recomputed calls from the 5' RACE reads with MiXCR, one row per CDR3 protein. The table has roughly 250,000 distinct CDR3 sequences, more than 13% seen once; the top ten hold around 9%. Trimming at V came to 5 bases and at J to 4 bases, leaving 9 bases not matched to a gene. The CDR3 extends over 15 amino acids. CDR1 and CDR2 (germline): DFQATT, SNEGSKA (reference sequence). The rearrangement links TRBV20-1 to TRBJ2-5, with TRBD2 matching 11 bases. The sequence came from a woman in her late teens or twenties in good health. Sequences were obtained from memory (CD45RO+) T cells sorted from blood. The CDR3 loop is CSARRLAGLLETQYF. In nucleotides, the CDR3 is TGCAGTGCTCGTCGACTAGCGGGGCTGCTAGAGACCCAGTACTTC.